The 26 T cell receptor beta chains below were found in one sample sequenced in a study of blood T cell repertoires in COVID-19. The protocol was immunoSEQ multiplex PCR, while the TCRdb copy is restricted to in-frame clones and leaves out a portion. The sample lists roughly 350,000 clones, around 87% seen once, with around 9.3% in the top ten. The specimen sequenced was peripheral blood. These receptors were obtained from a young woman with COVID-19, enrolled during active disease.

The rearrangement joins TRBV21-1 to TRBJ1-1. TRBV21-1 is noted as a pseudogene. The CDR3 is 14 residues long. DNA of the CDR3: TGTGCCAGCAGCAAGCCCGGACTAAACACTGAAGCTTTCTTT. It encodes CASSKPGLNTEAFF.

The chain links TRBV5-1 to TRBJ2-7; the D is unclear. The CDR3 runs to 14 residues. Germline-derived CDR1 and CDR2 are SGHRS and YFSETQ. Trimming shortened V by 4 bases and J by 2 bases, and 13 bases separated the two germline ends. The CDR3 DNA follows: TGCGCCAGCAGCCTGCATGACACAGCCTACGAGCAGTACTTC. This encodes CASSLHDTAYEQYF.

This chain links TRBV9 with TRBJ2-3; 7 bases agree with TRBD2. The CDR3 sequence is 16 residues long. The ends lost 0 bases at V and 0 bases at J; junction bases unmatched: 4. Per the germline V gene, CDR1 is SGDLS and CDR2 is YYNGEE. The CDR3 reads CASSVDPGGSTDTQYF. In nucleotides, the CDR3 is TGTGCCAGCAGCGTAGACCCGGGAGGTAGCACAGATACGCAGTATTTT.

CDR3 protein: CASSLEVSNSYNEQFF. Here the CDR3 DNA reads TGTGCCAGCAGTTTAGAGGTGTCAAACTCCTACAATGAGCAGTTCTTC. The J gene is TRBJ2-1, the V gene TRBV27; D unclear. The CDR3 has 16 residues. The ends were cut back, 2 bases at V and 0 bases at J, with 11 bases in the middle. Germline V gene lookup returns CDR1 MNHEY and CDR2 SMNVEV (reference sequence).

V is TRBV2 and J is TRBJ1-5; D might be TRBD1 (5 bases). CDR3 size: 12 residues. V lost 9 bases and J 9 bases, leaving 15 bases between the germline ends. The V gene's germline CDR1 is SNHLY and CDR2 FYNNEI. CDR3 protein: CASQGLAPPQHF. The CDR3, as DNA: TGTGCCAGTCAGGGTCTAGCGCCGCCCCAGCATTTT.

The chain joins TRBV9 to TRBJ2-1; D may be TRBD2 (6 bases). The CDR3 totals 12 residues. Germline loops: CDR1 SGDLS, CDR2 YYNGEE. The V and J ends lost 3 bases and 10 bases respectively, with 11 bases between them. The CDR3 loop is CASSGVAGEQFF. In DNA, the CDR3 is TGTGCCAGCAGCGGGGTGGCGGGGGAGCAGTTCTTC.

Here the CDR3 DNA reads TGCGCCAGCAGCCAAATGGGGGCGCTAGATACGCAGTATTTT. Its protein product is CASSQMGALDTQYF. V usage is TRBV4-1 and J usage is TRBJ2-3; D possibly corresponds to TRBD1 (6 bases). The CDR3 extends over 14 amino acids. Germline CDR1 and CDR2: MGHRA and YSYEKL. The germline V and J ends were trimmed by 2 bases and 5 bases, with 11 bases remaining between them.

The V and J genes are TRBV21-1 and TRBJ2-7; the table's D call of TRBD2 was not tested on the DNA. TRBV21-1 is labeled a pseudogene. The CDR3 consists of 14 residues. The CDR3: CASRKPERAYEQYF. The CDR3 region has the DNA TGTGCCAGCAGAAAGCCCGAGAGGGCCTACGAGCAGTACTTC.

This chain uses TRBV9 with TRBJ2-3; 8 bases align to TRBD2. There are 15 residues in the CDR3. The V gene end was trimmed by 4 bases and the J gene end by 2 bases; junction bases not matched to a gene: 6. Per the germline V gene, CDR1 is SGDLS and CDR2 is YYNGEE. The DNA of the CDR3 is TGTGCCAGCAGCCCTACTAGCGGATACACAGATACGCAGTATTTT. It specifies CASSPTSGYTDTQYF.

V and J are TRBV19 and TRBJ1-1, with 7 bases lining up with TRBD1. Germline V gene sequence: CDR1 LNHDA, CDR2 SQIVND (reference sequence). V shed 1 base, J shed 8 bases, and the junction held 10 bases outside the gene matches. The CDR3 runs to 15 residues. The CDR3 bases are TGTGCCAGTAGTATAGCTGGACAGGTTCGGTCCGAAGCTTTCTTT. Translation gives CASSIAGQVRSEAFF.

The rearrangement links TRBV7-2 to TRBJ2-7; 13 nucleotides agree with TRBD2. CDR3 length: 14 residues. V shed 8 bases, J shed 2 bases, and the junction held 3 bases outside the gene matches. The germline gives CDR1 SGHTA, CDR2 FQGNSA. The CDR3 DNA sequence: TGTGCCAGCCAACTAGCGGGAGGGACCTACGAGCAGTACTTC. This sequence encodes CASQLAGGTYEQYF.

The chain carries TRBV14 and TRBJ2-7, with a possible D match to TRBD1 (5 bases). CDR1 and CDR2 from the germline V gene are SGHDN and FVKESK. The V end lost 1 base, the J end lost 7 bases, and 14 bases lay between the germline ends. This CDR3 has 14 amino acids. The CDR3, as DNA: TGTGCCAGCAGCCAAGTAGGGGCCCGCGGAGAGCAGTACTTC. It is translated as CASSQVGARGEQYF.

The chain links TRBV2 to TRBJ2-1; a possible D gene is TRBD2 (6 bases). From germline, CDR1 is SNHLY and CDR2 FYNNEI. The CDR3 is 13 residues long. V dropped 7 bases and J dropped 8 bases, with 15 bases sitting between them. This CDR3 reads CASKRWGVDEQFF. DNA of the CDR3: TGTGCCAGCAAGAGGTGGGGGGTCGATGAGCAGTTCTTC. The full variable domain, rest sourced from reference TRBV2 and TRBJ2-1, is EPEVTQTPSHQVTQMGQEVILRCVPISNHLYFYWYRQILGQKVEFLVSFYNNEISEKSEIFDDQFSVERPDGSNFTLKIRSTKLEDSAMYFCASKRWGVDEQFFGPGTRLTVL.

This rearrangement joins TRBV19 to TRBJ2-7; D may be TRBD2 (6 bases). The CDR3 has 15 amino acids. Trimming cost V 3 bases and J 5 bases, with 17 bases left between them. The V gene's germline CDR1 is LNHDA and CDR2 SQIVND (reference sequence). CDR3 region: CASSINRESLNEQYF. CDR3 DNA: TGTGCCAGTAGTATTAACCGGGAGAGTCTCAACGAGCAGTACTTC.

The genes are TRBV28 and TRBJ2-3, with 10 positions matching TRBD2. V lost 3 bases to trimming and J lost 8 bases; unmatched junction nucleotides: 8. The CDR3 runs to 15 residues. Germline-derived CDR1 and CDR2 are MDHEN and SYDVKM. CDR3 sequence (DNA): TGTGCCAGCAGTTTGGCCTCTAGCGGGAGTACTACGCAGTATTTT. It is translated as CASSLASSGSTTQYF. The complete variable domain, with remaining parts taken from reference TRBV28 and TRBJ2-3, reads DVKVTQSSRYLVKRTGEKVFLECVQDMDHENMFWYRQDPGLGLRLIYFSYDVKMKEKGDIPEGYSVSREKKERFSLILESASTNQTSMYLCASSLASSGSTTQYFGPGTRLTVL.

This chain joins TRBV5-4 and TRBJ2-3; 11 bases are shared with TRBD2. The ends lost 0 bases at V and 2 bases at J; junction bases unmatched: 5. This CDR3 has 17 amino acids. CDR1 is SGHNT, CDR2 YYREEE, per germline (reference sequence). CDR3 loop: CASSLGSTSGNTDTQYF. The CDR3 nucleotides are TGTGCCAGCAGCTTGGGGTCGACTAGCGGGAACACAGATACGCAGTATTTT. The full variable domain, its missing parts supplied by reference TRBV5-4 and TRBJ2-3, is ETGVTQSPTHLIKTRGQQVTLRCSSQSGHNTVSWYQQALGQGPQFIFQYYREEENGRGNFPPRFSGLQFPNYSSELNVNALELDDSALYLCASSLGSTSGNTDTQYFGPGTRLTVL.

In its sample, this clone was seen a few times. The chain uses TRBV19 and TRBJ1-2, with 7 bases identical to TRBD1. Germline V gene data show CDR1 as LNHDA and CDR2 as SQIVND (reference sequence). The CDR3 loop spans 13 amino acids. V lost 4 bases and J lost 7; bases outside the gene matches: 6. CDR3 residues: CASSKQGPSGYTF. CDR3 coding DNA: TGTGCCAGTAGTAAACAGGGGCCATCTGGCTACACCTTC.

The rearrangement links TRBV5-1 to TRBJ2-7; D unresolved. CDR1 and CDR2 (germline): SGHRS, YFSETQ. The CDR3 spans 15 residues. The ends were cut back, 4 bases at V and 4 bases at J, with 18 bases in the middle. The CDR3 DNA is TGCGCCAGCAGCCCAGACAAAGTCCTAAGATACGAGCAGTACTTC. It translates to CASSPDKVLRYEQYF.

The V gene is TRBV7-3, the J gene TRBJ2-4; 10 nucleotides agree with TRBD1. CDR1 and CDR2 from the germline V gene are SGHTA and FQGTGA. This CDR3 region has 16 residues. The V gene end was trimmed by 2 bases and the J gene end by 1 base; junction bases not matched to a gene: 2. The CDR3 DNA reads as TGTGCCAGCAGCTTATTGGGACAGGGGGCCAAAAACATTCAGTACTTC. Its protein is CASSLLGQGAKNIQYF.

The chain carries TRBV7-2 and TRBJ2-3, with TRBD1 identical over 9 bases. The CDR3 consists of 16 residues. Germline CDR1 is SGHTA and CDR2 is FQGNSA. V trimming: 3 bases; J trimming: 1 base; junction bases outside the gene matches: 5. The CDR3 DNA is TGTGCCAGCAGCTTCGGACAGGGGATGGGCACAGATACGCAGTATTTT. It encodes CASSFGQGMGTDTQYF.

The chain recombines TRBV5-5 with TRBJ2-1; tentative D call: TRBD2 (6 bases). Trimming took off 10 bases at V and 3 bases at J, with 17 bases between the two ends. From germline, CDR1 is SGHKS and CDR2 YYEKEE (reference sequence). The CDR3 spans 14 residues. The CDR3 DNA sequence: TGTGCCGGATCCTCGGGACTGAACTACAATGAGCAGTTCTTC. This gives the protein CAGSSGLNYNEQFF.

Only a few counts were recorded for this clone. The chain recombines TRBV2 with TRBJ2-1; the D gene is possibly TRBD2 (5 bases). The CDR3 covers 15 residues. Trimming took 4 bases from V and 8 from J, leaving 18 bases between them. Germline V gene lookup returns CDR1 SNHLY and CDR2 FYNNEI. CDR3 protein: CASSVAVGGGDEQFF. CDR3 bases: TGTGCCAGCAGTGTTGCGGTCGGCGGAGGCGATGAGCAGTTCTTC. The full variable domain, its missing parts supplied by reference TRBV2 and TRBJ2-1, is EPEVTQTPSHQVTQMGQEVILRCVPISNHLYFYWYRQILGQKVEFLVSFYNNEISEKSEIFDDQFSVERPDGSNFTLKIRSTKLEDSAMYFCASSVAVGGGDEQFFGPGTRLTVL.

This chain links TRBV19 with TRBJ2-2; 8 bases are shared with TRBD1. J lost 2 bases, V lost 3 bases, and 2 bases had no gene match. The CDR3 extends over 15 amino acids. Germline assignment: CDR1 LNHDA and CDR2 SQIVND (reference sequence). In DNA form, the CDR3 reads TGTGCCAGTAGTATTACAGGGGGAAACACCGGGGAGCTGTTTTTT. It translates to CASSITGGNTGELFF. The entire variable domain, with the rest obtained from reference TRBV19 and TRBJ2-2, is as follows: DGGITQSPKYLFRKEGQNVTLSCEQNLNHDAMYWYRQDPGQGLRLIYYSQIVNDFQKGDIAEGYSVSREKKESFPLTVTSAQKNPTAFYLCASSITGGNTGELFFGEGSRLTVL.

This chain uses TRBV11-2 with TRBJ2-3; a possible D gene is TRBD1 (5 bases). The CDR3 totals 14 residues. Germline V gene sequence: CDR1 SGHAT, CDR2 FQNNGV. Deletions cut 4 bases from V and 1 base from J, with 9 bases between. The chain's CDR3 is CASSSQGGTDTQYF. In DNA form, the CDR3 reads TGTGCCAGCAGCTCGCAGGGTGGCACAGATACGCAGTATTTT.

This chain uses TRBV27 with TRBJ1-2, with D hard to call. The CDR3 sequence is 12 residues long. Trimming removed 8 bases from V and 6 bases from J, with 13 bases in between. From germline, CDR1 is MNHEY and CDR2 SMNVEV (reference sequence). DNA for the CDR3: TGTGCCAGCCTAGGAGGAGAGGATGGCTACACCTTC. Translating gives CASLGGEDGYTF.

This chain joins TRBV7-3 and TRBJ2-3; TRBD2 matches at 13 bases. CDR1 and CDR2 (germline): SGHTA, FQGTGA. The junction had 3 bases not matched to a gene; V was cut back by 0 bases and J by 3 bases. The CDR3 is 17 residues long. The CDR3 is CASSLTGTSGTTDTQYF. In DNA, the CDR3 is TGTGCCAGCAGCTTAACGGGGACTAGCGGGACTACAGATACGCAGTATTTT. Looking up the rest from reference TRBV7-3 and TRBJ2-3 gives the full variable domain: GAGVSQTPSNKVTEKGKYVELRCDPISGHTALYWYRQSLGQGPEFLIYFQGTGAADDSGLPNDRFFAVRPEGSVSTLKIQRTERGDSAVYLCASSLTGTSGTTDTQYFGPGTRLTVL.